The TCR beta chain described here comes from a study of metastatic and nonmetastatic thyroid tumors. In the study overall: Comparative analysis of repertoires was undertaken across blood and tumor or nodule tissue obtained from malignant and benign thyroid patients. Study findings and constraints: Across blood and tumor, TCR beta diversity in malignant thyroid tumors was reportedly significantly higher than in benign nodules.

This CDR3 has 13 amino acids. V shed 1 base and J shed 4 bases, with 7 bases lying between them. In the original workflow: Using the CDR3 differences seen across clinicopathological groups, the authors built a distant-metastasis classifier for papillary thyroid cancer, which was meant to discriminate distant-metastatic patients. With MiXCR, TCRdb called clones anew from the PCR reads. TCRdb, not the original authors, processed these V and J calls. The table records tens of thousands of clones, under 25% of them present only once. Each patient went into thyroid surgery without having received any treatment. Many counts were recorded for this clone. Its antigen remains unidentified.

The source is a male donor with papillary thyroid cancer or a benign thyroid nodule (not recorded which). Some clones in this sample may be carry-over from other donors' samples. Sequencing input: blood. The chain recombines TRBV12-3 or TRBV12-4 with TRBJ1-1; tentative D call: TRBD1 (5 bases). CDR3: CASSLGGGTEAFF. The CDR3 DNA follows: TGTGCCAGCAGTTTAGGGGGGGGCACTGAAGCTTTCTTT.